The rows below give T cell receptor beta chains drawn from one sample of a study of cytomegalovirus exposure and HLA in healthy donors. Generated by immunoSEQ multiplex PCR, the TCRdb table keeps only in-frame clones and is missing some. This table has over 90,000 clones, about 74% appearing once. The specimen was PBMCs. The origin of the receptors is a male donor in good health and CMV-seropositive. The CDR3 runs from the conserved cysteine through the conserved F or W. A D gene is named only where the DNA matches it firmly. Clone size is not always given. Where it is, it says once, few, many or a class for expanded clones.

>TRBV5-1|TRBJ1-1|medium-sized|.
CASGETGTEAFF
TGCGCCAGCGGTGAAACGGGCACTGAAGCTTTCTTT
>TRBV19|TRBJ2-3|.|TRBD2
CASSTSGPGLAGVDTQYF
TGTGCCAGTAGTACGTCCGGGCCGGGACTAGCGGGAGTGGATACGCAGTATTTT
>TRBV7-2|TRBJ2-3|.|TRBD2
CASSLGLAGGGDTQYF
TGTGCCAGCAGCTTGGGACTAGCGGGAGGTGGAGATACGCAGTATTTT
>TRBV7-9|TRBJ2-1|.|.
CSSSLNPGSYNEQFF
TGTTCCAGCAGCCTAAACCCAGGGTCCTACAATGAGCAGTTCTTC
>TRBV5-1|TRBJ2-2|few|.
CASKVDGINTGELFF
TGCGCCAGCAAAGTTGACGGGATTAACACCGGGGAGCTGTTTTTT
>TRBV19|TRBJ1-2|.|TRBD1
CASRNRGSGGYTF
TGTGCCAGTAGGAACAGGGGCTCGGGCGGCTACACCTTC
>TRBV28|TRBJ2-1|few|.
CASSFPPTTGEQFF
TGTGCCAGCAGTTTCCCCCCAACAACGGGTGAGCAGTTCTTC
>TRBV7-5|TRBJ1-5|.|.
CARSLLCSRPYSNQPQHF
TGTGCCAGAAGCTTATTGTGCAGCAGGCCTTATAGCAATCAGCCCCAGCATTTT
>TRBV7-9|TRBJ2-5|once|TRBD2
CASSGTSGRAVEETQYF
TGTGCCAGCAGCGGGACTAGCGGGAGGGCCGTGGAAGAGACCCAGTACTTC
>TRBV28|TRBJ1-2|.|TRBD1
CATFKTGQGAYGYTF
TGTGCCACTTTTAAAACCGGACAGGGGGCCTATGGCTACACCTTC
>TRBV11-2|TRBJ1-1|.|TRBD1
CASSSLDRVSEAFF
TGTGCCAGCAGCTCTTTAGACAGGGTGTCTGAAGCTTTCTTT
>TRBV5-6|TRBJ1-6|.|.
CASSFGGVNSPLHF
TGTGCCAGCAGCTTCGGAGGGGTGAATTCACCCCTCCACTTT
>TRBV10-3|TRBJ2-5|once|TRBD2
CAISSPEASGYQETQYF
TGTGCCATCAGTTCCCCCGAGGCTAGCGGGTACCAAGAGACCCAGTACTTC
>TRBV4-3|TRBJ1-2|.|TRBD1
CASSQDSPGGEGYTF
TGCGCCAGCAGCCAAGATTCCCCAGGGGGCGAGGGCTACACCTTC
>TRBV6-6|TRBJ2-1|.|TRBD2
CASSPGTRLVEQFF
TGTGCCAGCAGTCCCGGGACTAGACTGGTTGAGCAGTTCTTC
>TRBV4-1|TRBJ2-1|.|.
CASSTLIGGKQFF
TGCGCCAGCAGCACACTGATAGGGGGAAAGCAGTTCTTC
>TRBV28|TRBJ1-1|once|.
CATPSPGRRTEAFF
TGTGCCACTCCATCCCCAGGGCGTCGGACTGAAGCTTTCTTT
>TRBV7-2|TRBJ1-2|.|.
CASSSTGFSPNYGYTF
TGTGCCAGCAGCTCCACAGGGTTTTCGCCTAACTATGGCTACACCTTC
>TRBV19|TRBJ1-5|once|.
CASSTNSGPQHF
TGTGCCAGTAGCACAAATTCAGGGCCCCAGCATTTT
>TRBV19|TRBJ2-1|few|TRBD2
CASSIELAGGFNEQFF
TGTGCCAGTAGTATCGAACTAGCGGGAGGTTTCAATGAGCAGTTCTTC
>TRBV29-1|TRBJ2-1|.|TRBD2
CSVAVSGRATNEQFF
TGCAGCGTTGCGGTTAGCGGGAGGGCCACTAATGAGCAGTTCTTC